One sample yielded the 10 T cell receptor beta chains listed below, sequenced in a study of cytomegalovirus exposure and HLA in healthy donors. The PCR had 60 Vbeta and 13 Jbeta primers. TCRdb keeps only in-frame clones here, not all; method: immunoSEQ multiplex PCR. The sample records around 99,000 clones, about 77% being singletons. Sequenced sample: PBMCs. The source is a man aged 35 to 55 in good health and CMV-seronegative.

This chain links TRBV25-1 with TRBJ2-1, with D possibly matching TRBD2 (5 bases). V was shortened by 3 bases and J by 5 bases, with 8 bases between the two germline ends. This CDR3 has 13 residues. The germline V gene encodes CDR1 MGHDK and CDR2 SYGVNS. This CDR3 reads CASSDGINNEQFF. The CDR3 region has the DNA TGTGCCAGCAGTGACGGGATTAACAATGAGCAGTTCTTC.

The rearrangement joins TRBV2 to TRBJ1-6; a possible D gene is TRBD1 (6 bases). Trimming stripped 1 base from V and 6 bases from J, with 13 bases between. CDR3 length: 16 residues. Germline-derived CDR1 and CDR2 are SNHLY and FYNNEI. For the CDR3, the DNA is TGTGCCAGCAGTGAAGGAGGCCAGGGGTTTAATTCACCCCTCCACTTT. Translation gives CASSEGGQGFNSPLHF.

This sequence joins TRBV7-6 and TRBJ2-7; the match to TRBD1 covers 7 bases. From germline, CDR1 is SGHVS and CDR2 FNYEAQ. This CDR3 comprises 16 residues. With 4 bases clipped from V and 4 bases from J, the junction kept 13 bases outside the gene matches. The chain's CDR3 is CASSSRPGQLVYEQYF. CDR3 bases: TGTGCCAGCAGCTCCAGACCGGGACAGCTGGTTTACGAGCAGTACTTC.

The chain recombines TRBV21-1 with TRBJ2-1; TRBD2, as called in the table, went unchecked against the DNA. TRBV21-1 is flagged as a pseudogene. The CDR3 runs 15 residues. CDR3 nucleotide sequence: TGTGCCAGCAGCAAAGCCCAGCGGCCCACGGATGAGCAGTTCTTC. Translation: CASSKAQRPTDEQFF.

The rearrangement links TRBV18 to TRBJ1-5, with TRBD1 as a possible D gene (5 bases). From germline, CDR1 is KGHSH and CDR2 LQKENI. Trimming removed 1 base from V and 6 bases from J, with 10 bases in between. The CDR3 has 14 amino acids. The CDR3 DNA reads as TGTGCCAGCTCACCACTCGGGGGGTTTCAGCCCCAGCATTTT. The encoded protein is CASSPLGGFQPQHF.

The chain has TRBV2 and TRBJ1-6, with 7 positions matching TRBD1. J gave up 2 bases and V 6 bases, and 4 bases lay outside the gene matches. The CDR3 is made up of 15 amino acids. From germline, CDR1 is SNHLY and CDR2 FYNNEI. This CDR3 is CASRGQATYNSPLHF. DNA for the CDR3: TGTGCCAGCAGAGGACAGGCGACCTATAATTCACCCCTCCACTTT. The whole variable domain, filled in from reference TRBV2 and TRBJ1-6, reads EPEVTQTPSHQVTQMGQEVILRCVPISNHLYFYWYRQILGQKVEFLVSFYNNEISEKSEIFDDQFSVERPDGSNFTLKIRSTKLEDSAMYFCASRGQATYNSPLHFGNGTRLTVT.

This chain joins TRBV2 and TRBJ1-1; D gene unclear. Germline V gene data show CDR1 as SNHLY and CDR2 as FYNNEI. V was clipped by 5 bases and J by 0 bases, with 10 bases between them. The CDR3 sequence is 14 residues long. In DNA, the CDR3 is TGTGCCAGCAGTCTTGAACGGGTGAACACTGAAGCTTTCTTT. As protein: CASSLERVNTEAFF. The variable domain in full, completed from reference TRBV2 and TRBJ1-1, reads EPEVTQTPSHQVTQMGQEVILRCVPISNHLYFYWYRQILGQKVEFLVSFYNNEISEKSEIFDDQFSVERPDGSNFTLKIRSTKLEDSAMYFCASSLERVNTEAFFGQGTRLTVV.

The rearrangement joins TRBV7-9 to TRBJ1-6; TRBD1 agrees at 8 bases. V was pared by 4 bases and J by 9 bases, with 8 bases of the junction left unmatched. CDR3 length equals 15 residues. CDR1 is SEHNR, CDR2 FQNEAQ, per germline (reference sequence). This CDR3 reads CASSSLRDRTSPLHF. In DNA form, the CDR3 reads TGTGCCAGCAGCTCACTCCGGGACAGGACTTCACCCCTCCACTTT.

The V gene is TRBV2, the J gene TRBJ1-5, with D uncertain. This CDR3 is built from 14 residues. Germline loops: CDR1 SNHLY, CDR2 FYNNEI. V was pared by 6 bases and J by 0 bases, with 9 bases between. The CDR3 DNA is TGTGCCAGCAGATCACAGTATAGCAATCAGCCCCAGCATTTT. Encoded protein: CASRSQYSNQPQHF.

The chain uses TRBV4-2 and TRBJ1-6, with D maybe TRBD1 (6 bases). CDR3 length: 17 residues. Germline V gene lookup returns CDR1 LGHNA and CDR2 YNFKEQ. The V and J ends lost 0 bases and 3 bases respectively, with 12 bases between them. The CDR3 here is CASSQEGGAGYNSPLHF. The CDR3, as DNA: TGTGCCAGCAGCCAAGAAGGGGGGGCCGGCTATAATTCACCCCTCCACTTT.